The 13 T cell receptor beta chains given below trace back to one sample, sequenced in a study of CD8 T cells in Susac syndrome. The authors reverse transcribed about 0.5 to 1 ug RNA with random hexamers. Via MiXCR, TCRdb re-called the immunoSEQ multiplex PCR reads, giving one row per CDR3 protein. The data hold 160,000 or so distinct CDR3 sequences, with roughly 95% observed a single time. The sequencing input was CD8+ T cells from PBMCs. Every receptor here comes from a human donor with multiple sclerosis.

The genes are TRBV20-1 and TRBJ2-1, with 7 positions matching TRBD2. V lost 2 bases and J lost 3; bases outside the gene matches: 10. Germline V gene sequence: CDR1 DFQATT, CDR2 SNEGSKA (reference sequence). This CDR3 comprises 16 residues. CDR3 coding DNA: TGCAGTGCTAGAAGTCCAAGCGGGGCTTTCTACAATGAGCAGTTCTTC. This translates into CSARSPSGAFYNEQFF.

The chain uses TRBV29-1 and TRBJ2-7, with D tentatively TRBD1 (6 bases). With 3 bases removed from V and 5 bases from J, the gap between germline ends came to 8 bases. CDR3 size: 11 residues. The germline CDR1 and CDR2 sequences are SQVTM and ANQGSEA. The CDR3 here is CSVDRGNEQYF. The CDR3 coding sequence is TGCAGCGTTGACAGGGGAAACGAGCAGTACTTC.

V and J are TRBV3-1 and TRBJ2-5; D possibly corresponds to TRBD2 (7 bases). Trimming took 1 base from V and 3 from J, leaving 21 bases between them. Germline V lookup: CDR1 LGHDT, CDR2 YNNKEL (reference sequence). This CDR3 spans 18 amino acids. CDR3 nucleotides: TGTGCCAGCAGCCAAGGATTAGGGGGAATGGCGGGGGAAGAGACCCAGTACTTC. This sequence encodes CASSQGLGGMAGEETQYF.

The chain uses TRBV29-1 and TRBJ2-7, with no clear D. This CDR3 has 13 residues. V was cut by 1 base and J by 0 bases, with 7 bases left in between. Germline values: CDR1 SQVTM, CDR2 ANQGSEA. The chain's CDR3 is CSVEAAYSYEQYF. CDR3 DNA: TGCAGCGTTGAAGCCGCGTACTCCTACGAGCAGTACTTC.

This chain connects TRBV29-1 to TRBJ1-1; unclear D gene. V shed 6 bases and J shed 5 bases, with 13 bases lying between them. CDR1 SQVTM and CDR2 ANQGSEA come from the germline V gene. The CDR3 extends over 12 amino acids. Written as DNA, the CDR3 is TGCAGCGTCCATACTTTGTCTACTGAAGCTTTCTTT. Protein: CSVHTLSTEAFF.

The rearrangement joins TRBV20-1 to TRBJ1-5; D unresolved. CDR3 length: 15 amino acids. Germline V CDR1 and CDR2: DFQATT, SNEGSKA (reference sequence). CDR3 in amino acids: CSTQLESGFNQPQHF. CDR3 nucleotides: TGCAGCACTCAGCTGGAATCGGGGTTCAATCAGCCCCAGCATTTT.

The chain is built from TRBV27 and TRBJ2-6, with 9 bases fitting TRBD1. Germline CDR1 is MNHEY and CDR2 is SMNVEV (reference sequence). V was pared by 2 bases and J by 2 bases, with 4 bases of the junction left unmatched. The length of the CDR3 is 17 residues. CDR3 nucleotide sequence: TGTGCCAGCAGTTTAGACAGGGGGGGCGCTGGGGCCAACGTCCTGACTTTC. Residues: CASSLDRGGAGANVLTF. Full variable domain (outside the CDR3, taken from reference TRBV27 and TRBJ2-6): EAQVTQNPRYLITVTGKKLTVTCSQNMNHEYMSWYRQDPGLGLRQIYYSMNVEVTDKGDVPEGYKVSRKEKRNFPLILESPSPNQTSLYFCASSLDRGGAGANVLTFGAGSRLTVL.

The gene calls are TRBV27 and TRBJ1-4, with TRBD1 matching 8 bases. J gave up 8 bases and V 3 bases, and 5 bases lay outside the gene matches. The CDR3 totals 14 residues. CDR1 is MNHEY, CDR2 SMNVEV, per germline (reference sequence). The CDR3 spells CASSFGTGGEKLFF. DNA for the CDR3: TGTGCCAGCAGTTTCGGGACAGGCGGCGAAAAACTGTTTTTT. Together with reference TRBV27 and TRBJ1-4, the CDR3 gives the full variable domain: EAQVTQNPRYLITVTGKKLTVTCSQNMNHEYMSWYRQDPGLGLRQIYYSMNVEVTDKGDVPEGYKVSRKEKRNFPLILESPSPNQTSLYFCASSFGTGGEKLFFGSGTQLSVL.

The chain couples TRBV20-1 to TRBJ1-1, with D unresolved. This CDR3 has 15 residues. V was cut by 6 bases and J by 4 bases, with 21 bases left in between. Per germline, CDR1 DFQATT and CDR2 SNEGSKA (reference sequence). CDR3 DNA: TGCAGTGCGGACCGAGACGGTCCCTGGGCCACTGAAGCTTTCTTT. This gives the protein CSADRDGPWATEAFF.

This chain connects TRBV20-1 to TRBJ2-5; 8 positions match TRBD2. The V gene's germline CDR1 is DFQATT and CDR2 SNEGSKA (reference sequence). The V and J ends lost 6 bases and 5 bases, in that order; junction bases with no gene match: 17. CDR3 length: 16 residues. The CDR3 DNA reads TGCAGTGCCCCGGACCCGCGGGGGGACCTGGAGGAGACCCAGTACTTC. Translation gives CSAPDPRGDLEETQYF.

The V and J genes are TRBV29-1 and TRBJ2-1, with 7 bases lining up with TRBD2. In germline, CDR1 is SQVTM, CDR2 ANQGSEA. This CDR3 comprises 13 residues. Germline trimming cut 8 bases from V and 5 bases from J; bases unmatched to any gene: 9. In nucleotides, the CDR3 is TGCAGCTCACACCCTAGCGGTCACAATGAGCAGTTCTTC. It is translated as CSSHPSGHNEQFF.

This chain connects TRBV29-1 to TRBJ1-1; TRBD1 might be the D (6 bases). Germline V lookup: CDR1 SQVTM, CDR2 ANQGSEA. With 8 bases removed from V and 4 bases from J, the gap between germline ends came to 14 bases. The CDR3 runs 12 residues. CDR3: CSQVRGATEAFF. CDR3 DNA: TGCAGCCAAGTGAGGGGGGCCACTGAAGCTTTCTTT. The complete variable domain, with remaining parts taken from reference TRBV29-1 and TRBJ1-1, reads SAVISQKPSRDICQRGTSLTIQCQVDSQVTMMFWYRQQPGQSLTLIATANQGSEATYESGFVIDKFPISRPNLTFSTLTVSNMSPEDSSIYLCSQVRGATEAFFGQGTRLTVV.

This clonotype was counted once. The chain links TRBV3-1 to TRBJ2-7, with D possibly being TRBD2 (6 bases). Trimming removed 1 base from V and 5 bases from J, with 12 bases in between. This CDR3 contains 14 residues. Per the germline V gene, CDR1 is LGHDT and CDR2 is YNNKEL (reference sequence). CDR3: CASSQGRGTHEQYF. The CDR3, as DNA: TGTGCCAGCAGCCAAGGACGGGGGACCCACGAGCAGTACTTC.